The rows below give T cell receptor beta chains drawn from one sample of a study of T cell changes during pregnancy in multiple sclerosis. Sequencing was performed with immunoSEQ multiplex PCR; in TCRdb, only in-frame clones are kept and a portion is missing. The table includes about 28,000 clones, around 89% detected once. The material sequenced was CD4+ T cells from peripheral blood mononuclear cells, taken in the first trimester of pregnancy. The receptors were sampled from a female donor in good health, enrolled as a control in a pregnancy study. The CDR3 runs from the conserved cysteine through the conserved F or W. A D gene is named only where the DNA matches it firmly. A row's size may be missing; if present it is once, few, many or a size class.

CASSRQGDQPQHF | TGTGCCAGCAGCCGACAGGGGGATCAGCCCCAGCATTTT | TRBD1 | TRBJ1-5 | TRBV28 | few
CASSPGVRYGYTF | TGTGCCAGCAGCCCGGGAGTCAGATATGGCTACACCTTC | NA | TRBJ1-2 | TRBV7-2 | NA
CASSLEGEGVSSPLHF | TGCGCCAGCAGTCTGGAGGGGGAGGGGGTGTCGTCACCCCTCCACTTT | NA | TRBJ1-6 | TRBV4-1 | NA
CASSGPGKFTGELFF | TGTGCCAGCAGTGGGCCGGGGAAGTTCACCGGGGAGCTGTTTTTT | NA | TRBJ2-2 | TRBV28 | NA
CASSLSLADYYEQYF | TGTGCCAGCAGTTTGTCACTAGCAGACTACTACGAGCAGTACTTC | NA | TRBJ2-7 | TRBV28 | NA
CSTRQENYEQYF | TGCAGCACCCGACAGGAGAACTACGAGCAGTACTTC | NA | TRBJ2-7 | TRBV29-1 | NA
CASQLQGNNEQYF | TGTGCCAGCCAATTACAGGGGAATAACGAGCAGTACTTC | TRBD1 | TRBJ2-7 | TRBV6-5 | NA
CASSVTTGNTEAFF | TGTGCCAGCAGCGTGACTACGGGGAACACTGAAGCTTTCTTT | NA | TRBJ1-1 | TRBV9 | NA
CASSSSGGSQETQYF | TGTGCCAGCAGTTCTAGCGGGGGGTCCCAAGAGACCCAGTACTTC | TRBD2 | TRBJ2-5 | TRBV28 | NA
CASSTTGQVYGYTF | TGTGCCAGCAGCACAACAGGACAGGTCTATGGCTACACCTTC | TRBD1 | TRBJ1-2 | TRBV5-5 | NA
CASSLLYTGTGELFF | TGTGCCAGCAGCTTGTTGTATACTGGTACCGGGGAGCTGTTTTTT | NA | TRBJ2-2 | TRBV5-6 | NA
CASSLKGTGGADTEAFF | TGTGCCAGCAGCTTAAAAGGGACAGGGGGCGCGGATACTGAAGCTTTCTTT | TRBD1 | TRBJ1-1 | TRBV7-2 | NA
CASSLGQGGGETQYF | TGTGCCAGCAGCTTAGGACAGGGGGGAGGAGAGACCCAGTACTTC | TRBD1 | TRBJ2-5 | TRBV11-1 | NA
CASSLERGQPQHF | TGTGCCAGCAGCTTAGAGCGGGGTCAGCCCCAGCATTTT | NA | TRBJ1-5 | TRBV11-2 | NA
CASFTSGTNLYGYTF | TGTGCCAGCTTCACCAGCGGTACTAATCTCTATGGCTACACCTTC | NA | TRBJ1-2 | TRBV18 | NA
CASSYSDTGELFF | TGTGCCAGCAGCTACTCGGACACCGGGGAGCTGTTTTTT | NA | TRBJ2-2 | TRBV11-2 | few
CASGPGHGYTF | TGTGCCAGCGGCCCAGGCCATGGCTACACCTTC | NA | TRBJ1-2 | TRBV28 | NA
CASSPQGLSYEQYF | TGTGCCAGCAGTCCCCAGGGCCTCTCCTACGAGCAGTACTTC | NA | TRBJ2-7 | TRBV27 | NA
CASSQEPGKTEAFF | TGTGCCAGCAGCCAAGAACCAGGGAAAACTGAAGCTTTCTTT | NA | TRBJ1-1 | TRBV4-2 | NA
CASSLPTGTSSDEQYF | TGTGCCAGCAGCCTCCCGACCGGGACTAGCTCTGACGAGCAGTACTTC | TRBD2 | TRBJ2-7 | TRBV5-5 | NA
CASRQGASGSLGEQYF | TGTGCCAGCAGGCAAGGGGCTAGCGGGAGCTTGGGCGAGCAGTACTTC | TRBD2 | TRBJ2-7 | TRBV7-8 | NA
CASSLRTGAGEQYF | TGTGCCAGCAGTTTAAGGACAGGGGCGGGGGAGCAGTACTTC | TRBD1 | TRBJ2-7 | TRBV27 | NA
CASSPVAAGAYNEQFF | TGTGCCAGCTCACCAGTTGCAGCGGGAGCCTACAATGAGCAGTTCTTC | TRBD2 | TRBJ2-1 | TRBV18 | NA
CASRRGGRNTEAFF | TGTGCCAGCAGGCGGGGGGGTAGGAACACTGAAGCTTTCTTT | NA | TRBJ1-1 | TRBV19 | NA
CASSLVRRYNEQFF | TGTGCCAGCAGCTTAGTAAGGAGATACAATGAGCAGTTCTTC | NA | TRBJ2-1 | TRBV28 | NA
CASSLEGRTGVDEQFF | TGTGCCAGCAGCTTAGAGGGGCGGACAGGGGTAGATGAGCAGTTCTTC | TRBD1 | TRBJ2-1 | TRBV11-1 | NA
CASSKGGQGQPQHF | TGTGCCAGCAGCAAAGGGGGACAGGGGCAGCCCCAGCATTTT | NA | TRBJ1-5 | TRBV21-1 | NA
CASSPTGHGGYGYTF | TGTGCCAGTAGTCCCACAGGGCATGGAGGCTATGGCTACACCTTC | NA | TRBJ1-2 | TRBV19 | NA
CASSQDVRTGGEKLFF | TGCGCCAGCAGCCAAGATGTTAGGACAGGGGGTGAAAAACTGTTTTTT | TRBD1 | TRBJ1-4 | TRBV4-1 | NA
CASSPAGANSYEQYF | TGTGCCAGCTCACCAGCGGGCGCAAACTCCTACGAGCAGTACTTC | NA | TRBJ2-7 | TRBV18 | once
CASSLLRSTNFTDTQYF | TGCGCCAGCAGCCTATTACGCTCCACGAATTTCACAGATACGCAGTATTTT | NA | TRBJ2-3 | TRBV5-1 | once
CASSAASSYNEQFF | TGTGCCTCGTCAGCGGCTAGCTCCTACAATGAGCAGTTCTTC | NA | TRBJ2-1 | TRBV30 | NA
CASSLWRDEQYF | TGTGCCAGCAGCTTATGGAGGGACGAGCAGTACTTC | NA | TRBJ2-7 | TRBV7-6 | NA
CASSPPGQGPNEKLFF | TGTGCCAGCAGCCCACCGGGACAGGGGCCTAATGAAAAACTGTTTTTT | TRBD1 | TRBJ1-4 | TRBV7-9 | NA
CASSQGAVTYEQYF | TGTGCCAGCAGCCAGGGGGCCGTTACCTACGAGCAGTACTTC | TRBD1 | TRBJ2-7 | TRBV7-6 | NA
CASSLAGGLQETQYF | TGTGCCAGCAGCTTGGCGGGGGGGCTTCAAGAGACCCAGTACTTC | TRBD2 | TRBJ2-5 | TRBV5-4 | NA
CASSYDGTGVRYGYTF | TGTGCCAGCAGTTACGATGGGACAGGAGTACGCTATGGCTACACCTTC | TRBD1 | TRBJ1-2 | TRBV6-5 | once
CASSQGVLAGGGNEQFF | TGCGCCAGCAGCCAAGGGGTACTAGCGGGAGGGGGCAATGAGCAGTTCTTC | TRBD2 | TRBJ2-1 | TRBV4-1 | NA
CASSGGYETQYF | TGTGCCAGCAGTGGGGGGTATGAGACCCAGTACTTC | NA | TRBJ2-5 | TRBV6-6 | NA
CASSAGGNSNEQYF | TGTGCCAGCAGCGCCGGGGGGAACTCCAACGAGCAGTACTTC | TRBD2 | TRBJ2-7 | TRBV5-5 | NA
CSAGQGSTDTQYF | TGCAGCGCCGGACAGGGGAGCACAGATACGCAGTATTTT | TRBD1 | TRBJ2-3 | TRBV29-1 | NA
CASSSGLAGVYNEQFF | TGTGCCAGCAGCTCCGGACTAGCGGGAGTGTACAATGAGCAGTTCTTC | TRBD2 | TRBJ2-1 | TRBV7-2 | few
CASRWGQINTGELFF | TGTGCCAGCAGATGGGGACAGATTAACACCGGGGAGCTGTTTTTT | TRBD1 | TRBJ2-2 | TRBV6-5 | few
CASNQGVGDTQYF | TGTGCCAGCAACCAGGGGGTTGGAGATACGCAGTATTTT | TRBD1 | TRBJ2-3 | TRBV2 | NA
CASSQDGLAGGTLNNEQFF | TGTGCCAGCAGCCAAGATGGACTAGCGGGGGGTACACTCAACAATGAGCAGTTCTTC | TRBD2 | TRBJ2-1 | TRBV4-2 | NA
CASSVGLTSGGSDTQYF | TGTGCCAGCAGCGTAGGTTTGACTAGCGGGGGTTCAGATACGCAGTATTTT | TRBD2 | TRBJ2-3 | TRBV9 | NA
CASSILRGNTGELFF | TGTGCCAGTAGTATATTAAGGGGTAACACCGGGGAGCTGTTTTTT | NA | TRBJ2-2 | TRBV19 | once
CASSFTGLRDQPQHF | TGCGCCAGCAGCTTTACAGGGTTACGGGATCAGCCCCAGCATTTT | NA | TRBJ1-5 | TRBV5-1 | NA
CASRTGGGEQFF | TGTGCCAGCAGGACAGGGGGCGGTGAGCAGTTCTTC | TRBD1 | TRBJ2-1 | TRBV6-5 | NA
CSVVGQGISYTF | TGCAGCGTTGTAGGCCAGGGAATAAGCTACACCTTC | NA | TRBJ1-2 | TRBV29-1 | NA